Presented here are 29 T cell receptor beta chains from one specimen sequenced in a study of T cell changes during pregnancy in multiple sclerosis. Assay used: immunoSEQ multiplex PCR; TCRdb lists only in-frame clones, some missing. The repertoire consists of over 60,000 clones, with roughly 89% occurring once and the leading ten covering about 0.7%. The sample consisted of peripheral blood, taken in the third trimester of pregnancy. The receptors here all came from a female donor in good health, enrolled as a control in a pregnancy study.

The chain recombines TRBV6-1 with TRBJ1-1; 7 bases align to TRBD1. Germline values: CDR1 MNHNS, CDR2 SASEGT. V shed 4 bases and J 7 bases; nucleotides not matched to a gene: 6. CDR3 length: 13 amino acids. The CDR3 nucleotides read TGTGCCAGCAGTGCGGACAGGAACGATGAAGCTTTCTTT. It encodes CASSADRNDEAFF.

The V gene is TRBV2, the J gene TRBJ2-7; 7 nucleotides agree with TRBD1. The J segment lost 3 bases and the V segment lost 4 bases, leaving 6 bases of the junction unmatched. The CDR3 has 14 residues. Per germline, CDR1 SNHLY and CDR2 FYNNEI. The CDR3 region has the DNA TGTGCCAGCAGTGCAACAGGGGCGGGCTACGAGCAGTACTTC. As protein: CASSATGAGYEQYF. Drawing the rest from reference TRBV2 and TRBJ2-7, the complete variable domain is EPEVTQTPSHQVTQMGQEVILRCVPISNHLYFYWYRQILGQKVEFLVSFYNNEISEKSEIFDDQFSVERPDGSNFTLKIRSTKLEDSAMYFCASSATGAGYEQYFGPGTRLTVT.

The rearrangement uses TRBV20-1 and TRBJ1-4; no clear D. The CDR3 extends over 11 amino acids. The V and J ends lost 3 bases and 9 bases respectively, with 8 bases between them. From germline, CDR1 is DFQATT and CDR2 SNEGSKA (reference sequence). CDR3 bases: TGCAGTGCTAGTTGGGCCCAAAAACTGTTTTTT. Translating it yields CSASWAQKLFF.

The chain uses TRBV4-1 and TRBJ2-1, with 9 bases aligning to TRBD2. Germline V CDR1 and CDR2: MGHRA, YSYEKL. With V trimmed by 0 bases and J by 0 bases, 9 bases remained unmatched. The CDR3 covers 19 residues. The DNA for the CDR3 is TGCGCCAGCAGCCAAGATGGCTTGGCGGGAGGGGACTCCTACAATGAGCAGTTCTTC. Translated: CASSQDGLAGGDSYNEQFF.

This chain connects TRBV19 to TRBJ1-3, with 9 bases that match TRBD1. CDR1 LNHDA and CDR2 SQIVND come from the germline V gene (reference sequence). This CDR3 contains 17 residues. V shed 4 bases and J 2 bases; nucleotides not matched to a gene: 9. In DNA form, the CDR3 reads TGTGCCAGTAGTACGTCGGACAGGGGATATGCTGGAAACACCATATATTTT. The encoded protein is CASSTSDRGYAGNTIYF.

The chain combines TRBV5-1 with TRBJ2-7, with 9 positions matching TRBD1. The CDR3 is 17 residues long. CDR1 and CDR2 from the germline V gene are SGHRS and YFSETQ. V lost 0 bases and J lost 4; bases outside the gene matches: 11. The CDR3 DNA sequence: TGCGCCAGCAGCTTGGCTCCCGCCGGGACAGGGCAGTACGAGCAGTACTTC. Translation gives CASSLAPAGTGQYEQYF.

V is TRBV7-2 and J is TRBJ1-2, with TRBD1 identical over 9 bases. CDR3 size: 15 residues. The junction had 8 bases not matched to a gene; V was cut back by 1 base and J by 8 bases. Looked up from germline, CDR1 is SGHTA and CDR2 is FQGNSA. The CDR3 sequence: CASSLGSQGARGYTF. CDR3 bases: TGTGCCAGCAGCTTAGGTTCACAGGGGGCGCGCGGCTACACCTTC.

J is TRBJ2-2 and V is TRBV15, with a tentative D call TRBD2 (5 bases). This CDR3 is 14 amino acids long. Germline loops: CDR1 LNHNV, CDR2 YYDKDF (reference sequence). V lost 4 bases, J lost 2 bases, and 8 bases lay in between. The chain's CDR3 is CATSKRKNTGELFF. The CDR3 DNA reads TGTGCCACCAGCAAGCGGAAAAACACCGGGGAGCTGTTTTTT.

V is TRBV6-5 and J is TRBJ1-1, with no clear D. CDR1 is MNHEY, CDR2 SVGAGI, per germline. Trimming stripped 0 bases from V and 10 bases from J, with 12 bases between. This CDR3 region has 13 residues. The CDR3 spells CASSYSIAEGAFF. In DNA, the CDR3 is TGTGCCAGCAGTTACTCGATTGCCGAGGGAGCTTTCTTT.

The chain uses TRBV4-1 and TRBJ2-2, with D possibly matching TRBD1 (5 bases). Per the germline V gene, CDR1 is MGHRA and CDR2 is YSYEKL. V was trimmed by 1 base and J by 0 bases, leaving 9 bases between them. This CDR3 is built from 16 residues. The CDR3 sequence is CASSQGQLANTGELFF. CDR3 coding DNA: TGCGCCAGCAGCCAAGGACAGCTGGCGAACACCGGGGAGCTGTTTTTT.

The genes are TRBV19 and TRBJ2-7; 10 bases are a match to TRBD1. Germline CDR1 reads LNHDA; CDR2 reads SQIVND (reference sequence). Trimming at V came to 4 bases and at J to 7 bases, leaving 10 bases not matched to a gene. The length of the CDR3 is 15 residues. In DNA, the CDR3 is TGTGCCAGTAGTAGCACGACAGGGGGCTCCGGAGAGCAGTACTTC. Residues: CASSSTTGGSGEQYF.

V and J are TRBV11-2 and TRBJ2-1, with TRBD2 identical over 12 bases. The CDR3 sequence is 14 residues long. CDR1 is SGHAT, CDR2 FQNNGV, per germline. Trimming cost V 6 bases and J 8 bases; bases outside gene matches: 5. The DNA of the CDR3 is TGTGCCAGCAGGCTAGCGGGAGGGCCGCATGAGCAGTTCTTC. Its protein is CASRLAGGPHEQFF. Full variable domain (remainder filled in from reference TRBV11-2 and TRBJ2-1): EAGVAQSPRYKIIEKRQSVAFWCNPISGHATLYWYQQILGQGPKLLIQFQNNGVVDDSQLPKDRFSAERLKGVDSTLKIQPAKLEDSAVYLCASRLAGGPHEQFFGPGTRLTVL.

The chain links TRBV6-1 to TRBJ2-7, with 9 bases aligning to TRBD1. CDR1 is MNHNS, CDR2 SASEGT, per germline. J was trimmed by 3 bases and V by 7 bases; bases with no gene match: 10. There are 15 residues in the CDR3. CDR3 sequence reads: CASTPGQGDGYEQYF. The CDR3 nucleotides read TGTGCCAGCACCCCGGGACAGGGAGACGGCTACGAGCAGTACTTC.

This chain links TRBV2 with TRBJ2-7; no firm D call. Trimming removed 3 bases at V and 3 bases at J, with 12 bases between. CDR1 and CDR2 from the germline V gene are SNHLY and FYNNEI. The CDR3 is 14 amino acids. Here the CDR3 DNA reads TGTGCCAGCAGTGAGGATGCAGGTCTCTACGAGCAGTACTTC. It specifies CASSEDAGLYEQYF.

The chain uses TRBV2 and TRBJ2-1; 13 bases line up with TRBD2. With V trimmed by 2 bases and J by 7 bases, 8 bases remained unmatched. This CDR3 region has 17 residues. Per the germline V gene, CDR1 is SNHLY and CDR2 is FYNNEI. CDR3 coding DNA: TGTGCCAGCAGTGAAACCTCCGGGACTAGCGGGAAGAATGAGCAGTTCTTC. Translation gives CASSETSGTSGKNEQFF.

This chain joins TRBV6-6 and TRBJ2-7, with D maybe TRBD1 (5 bases). The V end lost 2 bases, the J end lost 3 bases, and 11 bases lay between the germline ends. The V gene's germline CDR1 is MNHNY and CDR2 SVGAGI (reference sequence). This CDR3 is built from 14 residues. In nucleotides, the CDR3 is TGTGCCAGCAGTTACGATGGGGCGCGCTACGAGCAGTACTTC. This translates into CASSYDGARYEQYF.

J is TRBJ1-2 and V is TRBV28; no reliable D call. CDR3 length: 12 residues. The germline V gene encodes CDR1 MDHEN and CDR2 SYDVKM. V gave up 5 bases and J gave up 4 bases, with 8 bases separating them. The CDR3 sequence: CASSLRGYGYTF. CDR3 nucleotide sequence: TGTGCCAGCAGTCTCCGGGGCTATGGCTACACCTTC.

This sequence joins TRBV11-3 and TRBJ2-3; 8 bases match TRBD2. The CDR3 length is 14 residues. The trim removed 4 bases at V and 3 bases at J, leaving 3 bases unmatched. Germline V lookup: CDR1 SGHNT, CDR2 YENEEA. CDR3 DNA sequence: TGTGCCAGCAGCTCCGGGGGGGCGACAGATACGCAGTATTTT. Translating gives CASSSGGATDTQYF.

The J gene is TRBJ1-2, the V gene TRBV19; 7 bases match TRBD1. CDR3 length: 13 amino acids. With V trimmed by 3 bases and J by 8 bases, 6 bases remained unmatched. Looked up from germline, CDR1 is LNHDA and CDR2 is SQIVND (reference sequence). The CDR3 nucleotides are TGTGCCAGTAGTATTGACAGGGATAAAGGCTACACCTTC. This sequence encodes CASSIDRDKGYTF. The full variable domain, in which reference TRBV19 and TRBJ1-2 provide the parts outside the CDR3, is DGGITQSPKYLFRKEGQNVTLSCEQNLNHDAMYWYRQDPGQGLRLIYYSQIVNDFQKGDIAEGYSVSREKKESFPLTVTSAQKNPTAFYLCASSIDRDKGYTFGSGTRLTVV.

This chain uses TRBV5-1 with TRBJ2-5; TRBD1 agrees at 7 bases. CDR3 length: 14 amino acids. V was pared by 0 bases and J by 2 bases, with 1 base of the junction left unmatched. CDR1 and CDR2 (germline): SGHRS, YFSETQ. The CDR3 loop reads CASSLVQGQETQYF. The CDR3 region has the DNA TGCGCCAGCAGCTTGGTACAGGGGCAAGAGACCCAGTACTTC.

J is TRBJ2-5 and V is TRBV29-1; no definite D call. Germline V gene lookup returns CDR1 SQVTM and CDR2 ANQGSEA. The V gene lost 3 bases and the J gene lost 2 bases, with 10 bases spanning the gap. There are 13 residues in the CDR3. The CDR3 sequence is CSVEAGWQETQYF. DNA for the CDR3: TGCAGCGTTGAGGCAGGCTGGCAAGAGACCCAGTACTTC. Together with reference TRBV29-1 and TRBJ2-5, the CDR3 gives the full variable domain: SAVISQKPSRDICQRGTSLTIQCQVDSQVTMMFWYRQQPGQSLTLIATANQGSEATYESGFVIDKFPISRPNLTFSTLTVSNMSPEDSSIYLCSVEAGWQETQYFGPGTRLLVL.

The rearrangement joins TRBV7-9 to TRBJ2-5, with D tentatively TRBD1 (6 bases). The CDR3 has 16 residues. The germline V and J ends were trimmed by 5 bases and 1 base, with 17 bases remaining between them. CDR1 is SEHNR and CDR2 is FQNEAQ in the germline V gene (reference sequence). The CDR3 DNA reads as TGTGCCAGCAGCCCCCCCCTGGGGACAAGCCAAGAGACCCAGTACTTC. It encodes CASSPPLGTSQETQYF. The full variable domain, in which reference TRBV7-9 and TRBJ2-5 provide the parts outside the CDR3, is DTGVSQNPRHKITKRGQNVTFRCDPISEHNRLYWYRQTLGQGPEFLTYFQNEAQLEKSRLLSDRFSAERPKGSFSTLEIQRTEQGDSAMYLCASSPPLGTSQETQYFGPGTRLLVL.

This sequence joins TRBV27 and TRBJ1-1, with 8 bases aligning to TRBD1. The CDR3 contains 15 residues. The V and J ends lost 6 bases and 5 bases, in that order; junction bases with no gene match: 11. Germline CDR1 MNHEY, CDR2 SMNVEV (reference sequence). CDR3 in amino acids: CASRIGQGMRTEAFF. DNA of the CDR3: TGTGCCAGCAGGATCGGACAGGGAATGAGAACTGAAGCTTTCTTT.

The gene calls are TRBV5-1 and TRBJ1-1; 7 bases fit TRBD1. The germline CDR1 and CDR2 sequences are SGHRS and YFSETQ. This CDR3 spans 16 amino acids. The J segment lost 1 base and the V segment lost 3 bases, leaving 9 bases of the junction unmatched. The CDR3 sequence is CASSSPDRVENTEAFF. The CDR3 region has the DNA TGCGCCAGCAGCTCCCCAGACAGGGTGGAGAACACTGAAGCTTTCTTT.

This clone was seen once. The V call is TRBV5-4, the J call TRBJ1-2; D perhaps matches TRBD1 (6 bases). This CDR3 region has 15 residues. V dropped 2 bases and J dropped 4 bases, with 15 bases sitting between them. Looked up from germline, CDR1 is SGHNT and CDR2 is YYREEE (reference sequence). In DNA, the CDR3 is TGTGCCAGCAGCTTACAGGGAGTAGTGAGCTATGGCTACACCTTC. Protein: CASSLQGVVSYGYTF.

V is TRBV9 and J is TRBJ1-2; 10 bases are shared with TRBD1. The CDR3 consists of 16 residues. Looked up from germline, CDR1 is SGDLS and CDR2 is YYNGEE. The V segment lost 4 bases and the J segment 6 bases; nucleotides outside the gene matches: 12. CDR3 DNA sequence: TGTGCCAGCAGCCCCAGACCCCTGACAGGGGGCGATGGCTACACCTTC. Translated: CASSPRPLTGGDGYTF.

The CDR3, as DNA: TGTGCCAGCAGTCCCCATAGGGACAGGGAGGACGAGCAGTACTTC. This gives the protein CASSPHRDREDEQYF. The gene calls are TRBV28 and TRBJ2-7; TRBD1 matches at 9 bases. The CDR3 is made up of 15 amino acids. Looked up from germline, CDR1 is MDHEN and CDR2 is SYDVKM. Trimming removed 5 bases from V and 5 bases from J; junction bases left unmatched: 10.

The chain links TRBV27 to TRBJ2-1; 8 bases fit TRBD2. The V and J ends lost 2 bases and 5 bases, in that order; junction bases with no gene match: 8. CDR1 MNHEY and CDR2 SMNVEV come from the germline V gene (reference sequence). The CDR3 loop spans 16 amino acids. In nucleotides, the CDR3 is TGTGCCAGCAGTTTAGTAGCGAGCGGGAGTAACAATGAGCAGTTCTTC. Its translation is CASSLVASGSNNEQFF.

The CDR3 nucleotides read TGTGCCAGCAGCGTTGCGGCTAGCGGGGGGAGCACAGATACGCAGTATTTT. Residues: CASSVAASGGSTDTQYF. The J gene is TRBJ2-3, the V gene TRBV9; the match to TRBD2 covers 11 bases. Trimming took 2 bases from V and 0 from J; bases not matched to a gene: 5. Germline loops: CDR1 SGDLS, CDR2 YYNGEE. CDR3 length: 17 amino acids. The full variable domain, its missing parts supplied by reference TRBV9 and TRBJ2-3, is DSGVTQTPKHLITATGQRVTLRCSPRSGDLSVYWYQQSLDQGLQFLIQYYNGEERAKGNILERFSAQQFPDLHSELNLSSLELGDSALYFCASSVAASGGSTDTQYFGPGTRLTVL.